Listed here are 13 T cell receptor beta chains from one sample, sequenced in a study of T cells in Graves' hyperthyroidism and ophthalmopathy. RNA transcripts were the template for amplifying TCR beta CDR3 regions. With the HTBI primer set, the TCR CDR3 went through a first round of RT-PCR. TCRdb called the multiplex PCR reads again in MiXCR, with one record for every CDR3 protein. This sample has roughly 800,000 distinct CDR3 sequences, with about 38% found just once. The specimen was blood. These TCRs come from a man aged 18 to 29 with Graves' hyperthyroidism.

The gene calls are TRBV7-9 and TRBJ2-7; 8 bases map to TRBD1. The CDR3 contains 16 residues. The V gene's germline CDR1 is SEHNR and CDR2 FQNEAQ (reference sequence). J gave up 2 bases and V 5 bases, and 11 bases lay outside the gene matches. The CDR3 sequence is CASSQGAYRGTYEQYF. For the CDR3, the DNA is TGTGCCAGCAGCCAGGGGGCCTACAGGGGGACCTACGAGCAGTACTTC.

The V and J genes are TRBV25-1 and TRBJ2-6; perhaps TRBD1 as D (6 bases). The germline V and J ends were trimmed by 2 bases and 4 bases, with 9 bases remaining between them. The CDR3 extends over 15 amino acids. CDR1 and CDR2 (germline): MGHDK, SYGVNS. CDR3 sequence (DNA): TGTGCCAGCAGTGAACATGGACAGGGGGCCAACGTCCTGACTTTC. This gives the protein CASSEHGQGANVLTF.

The chain recombines TRBV12-3 or TRBV12-4 with TRBJ1-5, with TRBD1 identical over 9 bases. The CDR3 extends over 15 amino acids. V was clipped by 5 bases and J by 5 bases; unmatched bases: 7. The CDR3 reads CASSRSTGGYQPQHF. DNA of the CDR3: TGTGCCAGCAGTAGATCGACAGGGGGTTATCAGCCCCAGCATTTT.

The chain is built from TRBV10-3 and TRBJ2-3; tentatively, D is TRBD2 (5 bases). Germline CDR1 reads ENHRY; CDR2 reads SYGVKD. The CDR3 covers 13 residues. Trimming stripped 2 bases from V and 6 bases from J, with 9 bases between. CDR3: CAISEKGEDTQYF. The DNA of the CDR3 is TGTGCCATCAGTGAGAAGGGAGAGGATACGCAGTATTTT.

This clonotype occurred once. The chain has TRBV7-6 and TRBJ2-5; maybe TRBD1 (5 bases). This CDR3 is 14 amino acids long. CDR1 SGHVS and CDR2 FNYEAQ come from the germline V gene. Trimming shortened V by 2 bases and J by 5 bases, and 12 bases separated the two germline ends. As DNA, the CDR3 is TGTGCCAGCAGCTTAAGAATGGGGCTGGAGACCCAGTACTTC. Translated: CASSLRMGLETQYF.

This clonotype was counted ten times or more. This rearrangement joins TRBV25-1 to TRBJ1-2; no clear D. Per the germline V gene, CDR1 is MGHDK and CDR2 is SYGVNS. The CDR3 is 14 residues long. Trimming shortened V by 7 bases and J by 0 bases, and 12 bases separated the two germline ends. CDR3 in DNA: TGTGCCAGCATGCCCGAGACAACTAACTATGGCTACACCTTC. Residues: CASMPETTNYGYTF.

The chain employs TRBV2 and TRBJ1-2, with 10 positions matching TRBD1. In germline, CDR1 is SNHLY, CDR2 FYNNEI. The junction had 5 bases not matched to a gene; V was cut back by 7 bases and J by 6 bases. This CDR3 is 13 amino acids long. The CDR3 here is CASKTGGGHGYTF. As DNA, the CDR3 is TGTGCCAGCAAGACAGGGGGCGGCCATGGCTACACCTTC. The entire variable domain, with the rest obtained from reference TRBV2 and TRBJ1-2, is as follows: EPEVTQTPSHQVTQMGQEVILRCVPISNHLYFYWYRQILGQKVEFLVSFYNNEISEKSEIFDDQFSVERPDGSNFTLKIRSTKLEDSAMYFCASKTGGGHGYTFGSGTRLTVV.

The gene calls are TRBV7-2 and TRBJ2-7; possible D gene TRBD1, 5 bases. The CDR3 is made up of 12 amino acids. V gave up 7 bases and J gave up 6 bases, with 13 bases separating them. Germline V lookup: CDR1 SGHTA, CDR2 FQGNSA. CDR3 loop: CASNQQRGEQYF. The CDR3 nucleotides are TGTGCCAGCAACCAACAAAGGGGCGAGCAGTACTTC.

The rearrangement joins TRBV19 to TRBJ1-2, with D perhaps matching TRBD1 (6 bases). This CDR3 spans 14 amino acids. Per the germline V gene, CDR1 is LNHDA and CDR2 is SQIVND (reference sequence). Trimming took 5 bases from V and 2 from J, leaving 12 bases between them. The CDR3 DNA reads as TGTGCCAGTAGTGCGGGGGCGGTGAACTATGGCTACACCTTC. Protein product: CASSAGAVNYGYTF.

The rearrangement joins TRBV20-1 to TRBJ1-1; weak D call: TRBD1 (5 bases). CDR1 is DFQATT and CDR2 is SNEGSKA in the germline V gene (reference sequence). This CDR3 has 13 amino acids. V gave up 1 base and J gave up 6 bases, with 12 bases separating them. The CDR3 sequence: CSARGRQGPEAFF. CDR3 DNA: TGCAGTGCTAGAGGGAGGCAGGGCCCTGAAGCTTTCTTT.

This clonotype was observed many times. The gene calls are TRBV11-2 and TRBJ2-5; D gene unclear. Germline CDR1 reads SGHAT; CDR2 reads FQNNGV. The CDR3 length is 14 residues. The V end was cut by 5 bases, the J end by 2 bases, with 12 bases between. The CDR3 DNA reads TGTGCCAGCAGCCCGTGGGCAGTACAAGAGACCCAGTACTTC. This codes for CASSPWAVQETQYF.

The rearrangement joins TRBV11-2 to TRBJ1-1; TRBD1 is a possible D gene (5 bases). Trimming pared 3 bases from V and 10 bases from J, leaving 9 bases between. The CDR3 is 11 residues long. Germline CDR1 is SGHAT and CDR2 is FQNNGV. The DNA for the CDR3 is TGTGCCAGCAGCTTGGCGAGGGGAGCTTTCTTT. Its protein product is CASSLARGAFF.

The rearrangement uses TRBV5-1 and TRBJ2-6; tentatively, D is TRBD1 or TRBD2 (5 bases each). Germline V gives CDR1 SGHRS, CDR2 YFSETQ. The V and J ends lost 0 bases and 4 bases respectively, with 14 bases between them. The CDR3 covers 17 residues. CDR3 nucleotide sequence: TGCGCCAGCAGCTTGGGGCCACGAGGGACCGGGGCCAACGTCCTGACTTTC. Translated, it gives CASSLGPRGTGANVLTF.